Below are 8 T cell receptor beta chains sequenced from a single sample in a study of T-cell reconstitution after alpha-beta-depleted transplantation in children. The TCRbeta library incorporated unique molecular identifiers. One entry per CDR3 protein results from TCRdb running MiXCR on the PCR reads. The table has approximately 640,000 distinct CDR3 sequences, approximately 17% seen once. Sequencing used PBMCs from the stem cell graft donor, obtained from the stem cell graft. The receptors derive from a human donor who donated a stem cell graft to a child with acute myeloid leukemia.

This clonotype came up many times. This chain uses TRBV4-3 with TRBJ2-7; the D gene is possibly TRBD1 (6 bases). The CDR3 runs 16 residues. V was clipped by 1 base and J by 5 bases, with 18 bases between them. CDR1 is LGHNA, CDR2 YSLEER, per germline. CDR3 sequence reads: CASSQAGFTGKDEQYF. The CDR3 DNA sequence: TGCGCCAGCAGCCAAGCGGGGTTTACAGGGAAAGACGAGCAGTACTTC.

This clonotype was seen ten or more times. The chain recombines TRBV7-2 with TRBJ2-2, with D uncertain. V was clipped by 5 bases and J by 4 bases, with 8 bases between them. This CDR3 region has 13 residues. Germline assignment: CDR1 SGHTA and CDR2 FQGNSA. The CDR3 DNA reads as TGTGCCAGCAGCGCACGGGTCACCGGGGAGCTGTTTTTT. Its protein is CASSARVTGELFF.

The sample holds many counts of this clonotype. The J gene is TRBJ2-1, the V gene TRBV7-2; tentative D call: TRBD2 (6 bases). Trimming cost V 1 base and J 6 bases, with 13 bases left between them. Germline-derived CDR1 and CDR2 are SGHTA and FQGNSA. The CDR3 spans 15 residues. In nucleotides, the CDR3 is TGTGCCAGCAGCTTAGAACCGGGGGTAGGCAATGAGCAGTTCTTC. It codes for CASSLEPGVGNEQFF.

This rearrangement joins TRBV5-1 to TRBJ2-1; D is perhaps TRBD2 (6 bases). V was clipped by 1 base and J by 0 bases, with 11 bases between them. Germline CDR1 SGHRS, CDR2 YFSETQ. The CDR3 covers 16 residues. The CDR3 DNA reads TGCGCCAGCAGCTTGAGGATCGGGAGCTCCTACAATGAGCAGTTCTTC. As protein: CASSLRIGSSYNEQFF.

This clonotype has just a few counts. The chain uses TRBV7-2 and TRBJ2-3; 9 bases match TRBD1. Germline trimming cut 4 bases from V and 3 bases from J; bases unmatched to any gene: 8. The CDR3 has 16 residues. From germline, CDR1 is SGHTA and CDR2 FQGNSA. CDR3 in DNA: TGTGCCAGCAGCTCCCTGACAGGGGGACGAACAGATACGCAGTATTTT. This translates into CASSSLTGGRTDTQYF.

The rearrangement links TRBV6-5 to TRBJ2-4, with TRBD1 as a possible D gene (6 bases). V was trimmed by 0 bases and J by 16 bases, leaving 16 bases between them. Germline V gene sequence: CDR1 MNHEY, CDR2 SVGAGI. The CDR3 is made up of 13 amino acids. The CDR3 sequence: CASSYSLGGKIYF. Written as DNA, the CDR3 is TGTGCCAGCAGTTACTCGTTAGGGGGAAAGATCTACTTC.

This clonotype was counted at least ten times. This chain uses TRBV4-3 with TRBJ1-6; 9 bases are a match to TRBD1. The CDR3 sequence is 17 residues long. V lost 0 bases and J lost 11; bases outside the gene matches: 11. Germline V CDR1 and CDR2: LGHNA, YSLEER. The CDR3 protein is CASSQDFKGTGSPPLHF. The DNA of the CDR3 is TGCGCCAGCAGCCAAGATTTCAAGGGGACAGGGAGTCCACCCCTCCACTTT.

A few counts support this clonotype. The J gene is TRBJ1-4, the V gene TRBV12-3 or TRBV12-4; the match to TRBD1 covers 9 bases. This CDR3 is built from 14 residues. The J segment lost 3 bases and the V segment lost 7 bases, leaving 3 bases of the junction unmatched. CDR3 in DNA: TGTGCCAGCACTAGACAGGGGGCTAATGAAAAACTGTTTTTT. Translated, it gives CASTRQGANEKLFF.